The 32 T cell receptor beta chains in this list originate from one sample, sequenced in a study of T cells in women clearing cervical HPV infection. The method was immunoSEQ multiplex PCR; TCRdb's version includes in-frame clones alone and lacks a portion of them. The table gives tens of thousands of clones; the top ten clones make up more than 1.3% of it. The source material was blood buffy coat. The receptors stem from a woman between 18 and 70 years old with a cervical HPV16 infection that either progressed to CIN3+ or cleared (not recorded which).

With respect to this clone: Read sequence stops 3 residues before the CDR3 end, and the germline J gene provides the missing end. The rearrangement uses TRBV4-1 and TRBJ2-7, with D tentatively TRBD2 (5 bases). Germline V lookup: CDR1 MGHRA, CDR2 YSYEKL. The length of the CDR3 is 18 residues. Deletions cut 4 bases from V and 4 bases from J, with 26 bases between. The sequenced CDR3 bases are TGCGCCAGCAGCCCCTCCAGACGAGACTACCCGCAACATTACGAG. Translated, it gives CASSPSRRDYPQHYE. The full-length CDR3 reads as CASSPSRRDYPQHYEQYF.

CDR3 bases read: TGTGCCTGGGGCAGGGGGACTAATGAAAAA. Protein product: CAWGRGTNEK. The complete CDR3 reads CAWGRGTNEKLFF. The J gene is TRBJ1-4, the V gene TRBV30; 7 bases match TRBD1. Coverage ceases 3 residues before the CDR3 finishes, and the germline J gene fills in the end. The CDR3 spans 13 residues. The germline V gene has CDR1 GTSNPN and CDR2 SVGIG (reference sequence). Trimming removed 5 bases from V and 2 bases from J; junction bases left unmatched: 2.

Regarding this clone: The sequence runs out 3 residues before the end of the CDR3; the remainder is reconstructed from the germline J gene. The J gene is TRBJ2-7, the V gene TRBV5-6; D perhaps matches TRBD1 (5 bases). V lost 4 bases to trimming and J lost 3 bases, with 8 bases between them. CDR3 length equals 12 residues. Germline assignment: CDR1 SGHDT and CDR2 YYEEEE. The CDR3 here is CASSRTGYEQYF. CDR3 bases read: TGTGCCAGCAGCAGAACAGGCTACGAG.

Concerning this clone itself: The read ends 3 residues before the CDR3 terminus; that terminus is restored from the germline J gene. This chain joins TRBV2 and TRBJ2-3, with D uncertain. The CDR3 runs to 13 residues. CDR1 is SNHLY, CDR2 FYNNEI, per germline. The V gene lost 2 bases and the J gene lost 1 base, with 4 bases spanning the gap. The covered CDR3 bases are TGTGCCAGCAGTGAACAGGGCACAGATACG. Translation: CASSEQGTDT. The full CDR3 reads CASSEQGTDTQYF.

Comment on this clone: The read ends 3 residues before the CDR3 terminus; that terminus is restored from the germline J gene. The chain has TRBV14 and TRBJ2-3; D uncertain. Trimming removed 1 base from V and 6 bases from J, with 8 bases in between. The CDR3 consists of 13 residues. Germline V lookup: CDR1 SGHDN, CDR2 FVKESK. Incomplete CDR3 DNA: TGTGCCAGCAGCCAAGGAATTCGGGATACG. Translated: CASSQGIRDT. The whole CDR3 sequence is CASSQGIRDTQYF.

Comments on this clone: The read ends 3 residues before the CDR3 terminus; that terminus is restored from the germline J gene. This sequence joins TRBV5-4 and TRBJ2-4; D remains unclear. Trimming left V 0 bases short and J 3 bases short, with 10 bases between. The germline V gene encodes CDR1 SGHNT and CDR2 YYREEE (reference sequence). This CDR3 region has 15 residues. Incomplete CDR3 DNA: TGTGCCAGCAGCTTGGCACGCGATCTCAAAAACATT. This encodes CASSLARDLKNI. The complete CDR3 sequence is CASSLARDLKNIQYF.

Concerning this clone: Sequencing ends 3 residues short of the CDR3 end; the germline J gene provides the rest. This rearrangement joins TRBV14 to TRBJ2-3, with 12 nucleotides matching TRBD2. This CDR3 comprises 18 residues. The V gene end was trimmed by 0 bases and the J gene end by 2 bases; junction bases not matched to a gene: 6. Germline-derived CDR1 and CDR2 are SGHDN and FVKESK. This CDR3 reads CASSQDLRTSGDTDTQYF. Incomplete CDR3 DNA: TGTGCCAGCAGCCAAGATCTAAGGACTAGCGGGGACACAGATACG.

On this clone itself: An end of the junction does not agree with germline; a read error may underlie this. From the germline J gene comes the end of the CDR3, since the read stops 3 residues before it. Other nucleotide sequences from this sample produce the same CDR3. The chain combines TRBV19 with TRBJ1-3; 9 bases map to TRBD1. The CDR3 length is 16 residues. Germline-derived CDR1 and CDR2 are LNHDA and SQIVND (reference sequence). CDR3 DNA (partial): TGTGCCAGTAGTCCTGGGACAGGGACGACAGGAAACACT. Residues: CASSPGTGTTGNT. The whole CDR3 sequence is CASSPGTGTTGNTIYF.

On this clone: The CDR3 end falls 3 residues outside the read, so it is completed with the germline J gene. The rearrangement joins TRBV20-1 to TRBJ2-7, with 7 bases aligning to TRBD1. Germline loops: CDR1 DFQATT, CDR2 SNEGSKA (reference sequence). V lost 6 bases to trimming and J lost 3 bases; unmatched junction nucleotides: 11. This CDR3 comprises 14 residues. CDR3: CSAPRQGDLYEQYF. CDR3 DNA, as far as it was read: TGCAGTGCCCCGAGACAGGGCGACCTCTACGAG.

With regard to this clone: The read finishes 3 residues shy of the CDR3 end, and the germline J gene is used to complete it. V and J are TRBV5-1 and TRBJ2-2, with 9 bases fitting TRBD1. CDR1 and CDR2 (germline): SGHRS, YFSETQ. With V trimmed by 5 bases and J by 7 bases, 9 bases remained unmatched. The CDR3 contains 15 residues. CDR3 DNA (partial): TGCGCCAGCAGGCCTACCGGGACAGGGATCGGGGAG. It codes for CASRPTGTGIGE. The full CDR3 protein is CASRPTGTGIGELFF.

Remarks on this clone: The read comes to an end 3 residues before the CDR3 does, leaving the germline J gene to fill in the end. The J gene is TRBJ2-7, the V gene TRBV10-3; 10 bases match TRBD2. Per the germline V gene, CDR1 is ENHRY and CDR2 is SYGVKD. The CDR3 length is 15 residues. The V and J ends lost 3 bases and 4 bases, in that order; junction bases with no gene match: 6. CDR3 amino acids: CAISERLAGRYEQYF. CDR3 DNA (partial): TGTGCCATCAGTGAAAGACTAGCGGGCCGATACGAG.

To note about this clone: The read falls 3 residues short of the CDR3 end, and the missing part is taken from the germline J gene. The V and J genes are TRBV7-3 and TRBJ2-1; 10 bases agree with TRBD2. The CDR3 runs 18 residues. CDR1 is SGHTA and CDR2 is FQGTGA in the germline V gene. Trimming cost V 1 base and J 1 base; bases outside gene matches: 7. The CDR3: CASSLKRRLAGSYNEQFF. Partial CDR3 DNA: TGTGCCAGCAGCTTAAAGCGACGACTAGCGGGTTCCTACAATGAG.

Turning to this clone: The sequence runs out 3 residues before the end of the CDR3; the remainder is reconstructed from the germline J gene. This sequence joins TRBV19 and TRBJ2-7; TRBD1 matches 8 bases. Germline-derived CDR1 and CDR2 are LNHDA and SQIVND (reference sequence). This CDR3 has 14 residues. V shed 5 bases and J 5 bases; nucleotides not matched to a gene: 8. The sequenced part of the CDR3 DNA is TGTGCCAGTAGTCCAGGACAGGGCTTCGACGAG. Its translation is CASSPGQGFDE. The whole CDR3 is CASSPGQGFDEQYF.

Concerning this clone itself: The read falls 3 residues short of the CDR3 end, and the missing part is taken from the germline J gene. This chain links TRBV7-9 with TRBJ2-1, with 15 bases lining up with TRBD2. The CDR3 totals 15 residues. V shed 1 base, J shed 9 bases, and the junction held 1 base outside the gene matches. CDR1 SEHNR and CDR2 FQNEAQ come from the germline V gene (reference sequence). CDR3 region: CASSLGGLAGGEQFF. CDR3 DNA, as far as it was read: TGTGCCAGCAGCTTAGGGGGACTAGCGGGGGGTGAG.

About this clone: The read stops 3 residues short of the end of the CDR3; the missing end is completed from the germline J gene. J is TRBJ2-2 and V is TRBV5-5; 8 nucleotides align to TRBD2. V trimming: 7 bases; J trimming: 6 bases; junction bases outside the gene matches: 8. CDR3 length: 14 amino acids. The germline V gene has CDR1 SGHKS and CDR2 YYEKEE (reference sequence). The CDR3 DNA, read in part, is TGTGCCAGCTTAAGCGGGGGCGGGGCCGGGGAG. Translation gives CASLSGGGAGE. The CDR3 as a whole reads CASLSGGGAGELFF.

The part of the CDR3 DNA that was read is TGTGCCAGCAGCACTCCAGGGAACACTGAA. This codes for CASSTPGNTE. The whole CDR3 protein reads CASSTPGNTEAFF. The chain has TRBV7-9 and TRBJ1-1; D is unclear. The CDR3 end falls 3 residues outside the read, so it is completed with the germline J gene. This CDR3 spans 13 amino acids. Trimming left V 5 bases short and J 1 base short, with 8 bases between. Looked up from germline, CDR1 is SEHNR and CDR2 is FQNEAQ (reference sequence). The full variable domain, rest sourced from reference TRBV7-9 and TRBJ1-1, is DTGVSQNPRHKITKRGQNVTFRCDPISEHNRLYWYRQTLGQGPEFLTYFQNEAQLEKSRLLSDRFSAERPKGSFSTLEIQRTEQGDSAMYLCASSTPGNTEAFFGQGTRLTVV.

As to this clone: From the germline J gene comes the end of the CDR3, since the read stops 3 residues before it. The chain carries TRBV28 and TRBJ2-7; 9 nucleotides line up with TRBD2. The CDR3 covers 18 residues. The germline gives CDR1 MDHEN, CDR2 SYDVKM. After removal of 6 bases from V and 6 bases from J, the junction contained 21 bases not matched to a gene. CDR3 residues: CASRTPSAGGPLVAEQYF. The sequenced part of the CDR3 DNA is TGTGCCAGCAGGACCCCATCAGCGGGGGGCCCCCTCGTTGCCGAG.

Note on this clone: The read comes to an end 3 residues before the CDR3 does, leaving the germline J gene to fill in the end. The chain links TRBV12-3 or TRBV12-4 to TRBJ2-7; perhaps TRBD2 as D (5 bases). The CDR3 contains 12 residues. Trimming stripped 2 bases from V and 6 bases from J, with 8 bases between. CDR3 loop: CASSLSRAEQYF. Partial CDR3 DNA: TGTGCCAGCAGTTTATCGCGGGCCGAG.

For this clone: The read gets to within 3 residues of the CDR3 end, and the germline J gene fills in the rest. The J gene is TRBJ2-7, the V gene TRBV5-1; 9 bases fit TRBD2. V shed 4 bases and J 3 bases; nucleotides not matched to a gene: 14. The germline gives CDR1 SGHRS, CDR2 YFSETQ. This CDR3 contains 17 residues. The CDR3 loop is CASSPGLAGKGSYEQYF. CDR3 DNA, as far as it was read: TGCGCCAGCAGCCCGGGTCTAGCGGGAAAAGGAAGCTACGAG.

With regard to this clone: With the read ending 3 residues before the CDR3 end, the germline J gene is used to fill in that end. The chain is built from TRBV7-3 and TRBJ1-2, with a weak D call TRBD1 (5 bases). With 1 base removed from V and 6 bases from J, the gap between germline ends came to 6 bases. Germline V gene lookup returns CDR1 SGHTA and CDR2 FQGTGA. The CDR3 is 12 residues long. Incomplete CDR3 DNA: TGTGCCAGCAGCTTAAGAGGGGATGGC. This translates into CASSLRGDG. The entire CDR3 reads CASSLRGDGYTF.

A word on this clone: The read finishes 3 residues shy of the CDR3 end, and the germline J gene is used to complete it. The chain links TRBV7-9 to TRBJ2-5; TRBD1 aligns across 7 bases. Germline V gene lookup returns CDR1 SEHNR and CDR2 FQNEAQ (reference sequence). With V trimmed by 1 base and J by 4 bases, 0 bases remained unmatched. This CDR3 is 13 amino acids long. The CDR3 reads CASSLDRGETQYF. Incomplete CDR3 DNA: TGTGCCAGCAGCTTAGACAGGGGAGAGACC. Complete variable domain (other parts from reference TRBV7-9 and TRBJ2-5): DTGVSQNPRHKITKRGQNVTFRCDPISEHNRLYWYRQTLGQGPEFLTYFQNEAQLEKSRLLSDRFSAERPKGSFSTLEIQRTEQGDSAMYLCASSLDRGETQYFGPGTRLLVL.

Notes on this clone: The CDR3 end lies 3 residues beyond the end of the read and is filled in from the germline J gene. V usage is TRBV14 and J usage is TRBJ2-1; D might be TRBD2 (7 bases). The CDR3 has 17 amino acids. Germline loops: CDR1 SGHDN, CDR2 FVKESK. V was pared by 0 bases and J by 7 bases, with 19 bases between. The part of the CDR3 DNA that was read is TGTGCCAGCAGCCAAGATAACGGGTGGGGGGGCAGGAATGAG. Protein: CASSQDNGWGGRNE. From start to end, the CDR3 is CASSQDNGWGGRNEQFF.

CDR3 sequence: CAWRHQGGAPDTYTF. Partial CDR3 DNA: TGTGCCTGGAGGCACCAGGGTGGGGCCCCAGATACC. The V call is TRBV30, the J call TRBJ1-2; possibly TRBD1 for D (5 bases). The read ends 3 residues before the CDR3 terminus; that terminus is restored from the germline J gene. Germline CDR1 GTSNPN, CDR2 SVGIG (reference sequence). This CDR3 is built from 15 residues. Using reference TRBV30 and TRBJ1-2 for the parts outside the CDR3, the full variable domain is SQTIHQWPATLVQPVGSPLSLECTVEGTSNPNLYWYRQAAGRGLQLLFYSVGIGQISSEVPQNLSASRPQDRQFILSSKKLLLSDSGFYLCAWRHQGGAPDTYTFGSGTRLTVV.

A note on this clone: The read gets to within 3 residues of the CDR3 end, and the germline J gene fills in the rest. The chain links TRBV4-2 to TRBJ2-1; 11 nucleotides line up with TRBD2. CDR3 length equals 16 residues. V lost 2 bases, J lost 7 bases, and 7 bases stayed unmatched. The germline V gene has CDR1 LGHNA and CDR2 YNFKEQ. The CDR3 loop is CASSQIAGGLINEQFF. The sequenced part of the CDR3 DNA is TGTGCCAGCAGCCAAATAGCGGGGGGGCTTATTAATGAG.

Comments on this clone: The read finishes 3 residues shy of the CDR3 end, and the germline J gene is used to complete it. The chain combines TRBV7-9 with TRBJ2-5; 8 bases fit TRBD1. V gave up 5 bases and J gave up 1 base; unmatched junction bases: 3. Germline CDR1 SEHNR, CDR2 FQNEAQ (reference sequence). This CDR3 has 14 amino acids. The CDR3 DNA, read in part, is TGTGCCAGCAGCCCCGGACAGGGCCAAGAGACC. Translating gives CASSPGQGQET. The whole CDR3 protein is CASSPGQGQETQYF.

CDR3 amino acids: CASSPVAGGFEQYF. The sequenced part of the CDR3 DNA is TGTGCCAGCAGCCCTGTAGCGGGAGGGTTCGAG. J is TRBJ2-7 and V is TRBV7-8, with 11 bases matching TRBD2. The read terminates 3 residues before the CDR3 end, so the remaining end is supplied by the germline J gene. The germline V gene encodes CDR1 SGHVS and CDR2 FQNEAQ. The CDR3 is 14 amino acids. V lost 5 bases to trimming and J lost 6 bases; unmatched junction nucleotides: 6.

A note on this clone: The CDR3 extends 3 residues past the end of the read, so its final part is completed from the germline J gene. V usage is TRBV6-2 or TRBV6-3 and J usage is TRBJ2-1; D not certain. V was cut by 7 bases and J by 0 bases, with 13 bases left in between. The CDR3 spans 15 residues. Germline V gene data show CDR1 as MNHEY and CDR2 as SVGEGT. CDR3 sequence reads: CASTPSRVSYNEQFF. The covered CDR3 bases are TGTGCCAGCACCCCGAGCCGGGTCTCCTACAATGAG.

About this clone: The read ends 3 residues early relative to the CDR3; the germline J gene fills the gap. Distinct nucleotide sequences in the sample also encode this CDR3. V is TRBV18 and J is TRBJ2-6, with TRBD2 matching over 7 bases. The CDR3 spans 17 residues. With 2 bases clipped from V and 3 bases from J, the junction kept 7 bases outside the gene matches. Germline CDR1 and CDR2: KGHSH and LQKENI. The CDR3 region is CASSPRLAVNGANVLTF. The DNA read from the CDR3 is TGTGCCAGCTCACCAAGGCTAGCGGTAAATGGGGCCAACGTC.

Partial CDR3 DNA: TGCGCCAGCAGTCAATGCCCAGGGGGCATGGAGAACACTGAA. It encodes CASSQCPGGMENTE. The complete CDR3 reads CASSQCPGGMENTEAFF. V is TRBV23-1 and J is TRBJ1-1; 8 positions agree with TRBD1. The sequence runs out 3 residues before the end of the CDR3; the remainder is reconstructed from the germline J gene. TRBV23-1 is noted as an ORF with a role that remains uncertain. The CDR3 has 17 residues. J gave up 1 base and V 1 base, and 8 bases lay outside the gene matches.

Concerning this clone: A read error may account for a junction end that differs from germline. Read sequence stops 3 residues before the CDR3 end, and the germline J gene provides the missing end. Other DNA variants within this sample encode the same CDR3. The chain is built from TRBV19 and TRBJ1-3; D unclear. There are 14 residues in the CDR3. Germline loops: CDR1 LNHDA, CDR2 SQIVND (reference sequence). The CDR3 spells CASTLPDSGNTIYF. The covered CDR3 bases are TGTGCCAGTACGTTACCAGACTCTGGAAACACA.

Points on this clone: The missing CDR3 end, 3 residues past where the read stops, is filled in from the germline J gene. This chain connects TRBV10-3 to TRBJ2-2; 14 positions match TRBD2. CDR3 length: 18 amino acids. V was clipped by 1 base and J by 4 bases; unmatched bases: 5. The germline V gene encodes CDR1 ENHRY and CDR2 SYGVKD. The CDR3 is CAISEFGLAGGVTGELFF. Incomplete CDR3 DNA: TGTGCCATCAGTGAGTTCGGACTAGCGGGAGGTGTCACCGGGGAG.

Comments on this clone: The missing CDR3 end, 3 residues past where the read stops, is filled in from the germline J gene. This chain connects TRBV6-1 to TRBJ2-2; possibly TRBD1 for D (7 bases). The V gene's germline CDR1 is MNHNS and CDR2 SASEGT. The CDR3 contains 15 residues. V was trimmed by 4 bases and J by 2 bases, leaving 11 bases between them. CDR3 protein: CASSGRGRNTGELFF. The part of the CDR3 DNA that was read is TGTGCCAGCAGTGGGAGGGGGCGCAACACCGGGGAG.